This T cell receptor beta chain was recovered during a study of blood T cell repertoires in COVID-19. Study-wide background: Collection of acute and convalescent COVID-19 samples took place in the United States, Italy and Spain. In each case, the material was cDNA or gDNA derived from T cells, B-cell-depleted T cells, or PBMCs.

In germline, CDR1 is KGHSH, CDR2 LQKENI. The CDR3 length is 14 residues. The V gene lost 3 bases and the J gene lost 3 bases, with 11 bases spanning the gap. Original processing notes: Reference gene primer amplification yielded estimated nucleated cell counts. This table comes from immunoSEQ multiplex PCR, and its TCRdb copy is limited to in-frame clones, with some not included. The V and J calls and clone size are taken from that table; D and trimming were inferred from the DNA. The table includes fewer than 400,000 clones, over 85% detected once. The TCR was taken from a woman in her 30s with COVID-19, enrolled during active disease. The rearrangement joins TRBV18 to TRBJ1-1, with D perhaps TRBD1 (5 bases). Sequencing input: peripheral blood. CDR3 nucleotide sequence: TGTGCCAGCTCACCGGCGGGGGTTGACACTGAAGCTTTCTTT. As protein: CASSPAGVDTEAFF.